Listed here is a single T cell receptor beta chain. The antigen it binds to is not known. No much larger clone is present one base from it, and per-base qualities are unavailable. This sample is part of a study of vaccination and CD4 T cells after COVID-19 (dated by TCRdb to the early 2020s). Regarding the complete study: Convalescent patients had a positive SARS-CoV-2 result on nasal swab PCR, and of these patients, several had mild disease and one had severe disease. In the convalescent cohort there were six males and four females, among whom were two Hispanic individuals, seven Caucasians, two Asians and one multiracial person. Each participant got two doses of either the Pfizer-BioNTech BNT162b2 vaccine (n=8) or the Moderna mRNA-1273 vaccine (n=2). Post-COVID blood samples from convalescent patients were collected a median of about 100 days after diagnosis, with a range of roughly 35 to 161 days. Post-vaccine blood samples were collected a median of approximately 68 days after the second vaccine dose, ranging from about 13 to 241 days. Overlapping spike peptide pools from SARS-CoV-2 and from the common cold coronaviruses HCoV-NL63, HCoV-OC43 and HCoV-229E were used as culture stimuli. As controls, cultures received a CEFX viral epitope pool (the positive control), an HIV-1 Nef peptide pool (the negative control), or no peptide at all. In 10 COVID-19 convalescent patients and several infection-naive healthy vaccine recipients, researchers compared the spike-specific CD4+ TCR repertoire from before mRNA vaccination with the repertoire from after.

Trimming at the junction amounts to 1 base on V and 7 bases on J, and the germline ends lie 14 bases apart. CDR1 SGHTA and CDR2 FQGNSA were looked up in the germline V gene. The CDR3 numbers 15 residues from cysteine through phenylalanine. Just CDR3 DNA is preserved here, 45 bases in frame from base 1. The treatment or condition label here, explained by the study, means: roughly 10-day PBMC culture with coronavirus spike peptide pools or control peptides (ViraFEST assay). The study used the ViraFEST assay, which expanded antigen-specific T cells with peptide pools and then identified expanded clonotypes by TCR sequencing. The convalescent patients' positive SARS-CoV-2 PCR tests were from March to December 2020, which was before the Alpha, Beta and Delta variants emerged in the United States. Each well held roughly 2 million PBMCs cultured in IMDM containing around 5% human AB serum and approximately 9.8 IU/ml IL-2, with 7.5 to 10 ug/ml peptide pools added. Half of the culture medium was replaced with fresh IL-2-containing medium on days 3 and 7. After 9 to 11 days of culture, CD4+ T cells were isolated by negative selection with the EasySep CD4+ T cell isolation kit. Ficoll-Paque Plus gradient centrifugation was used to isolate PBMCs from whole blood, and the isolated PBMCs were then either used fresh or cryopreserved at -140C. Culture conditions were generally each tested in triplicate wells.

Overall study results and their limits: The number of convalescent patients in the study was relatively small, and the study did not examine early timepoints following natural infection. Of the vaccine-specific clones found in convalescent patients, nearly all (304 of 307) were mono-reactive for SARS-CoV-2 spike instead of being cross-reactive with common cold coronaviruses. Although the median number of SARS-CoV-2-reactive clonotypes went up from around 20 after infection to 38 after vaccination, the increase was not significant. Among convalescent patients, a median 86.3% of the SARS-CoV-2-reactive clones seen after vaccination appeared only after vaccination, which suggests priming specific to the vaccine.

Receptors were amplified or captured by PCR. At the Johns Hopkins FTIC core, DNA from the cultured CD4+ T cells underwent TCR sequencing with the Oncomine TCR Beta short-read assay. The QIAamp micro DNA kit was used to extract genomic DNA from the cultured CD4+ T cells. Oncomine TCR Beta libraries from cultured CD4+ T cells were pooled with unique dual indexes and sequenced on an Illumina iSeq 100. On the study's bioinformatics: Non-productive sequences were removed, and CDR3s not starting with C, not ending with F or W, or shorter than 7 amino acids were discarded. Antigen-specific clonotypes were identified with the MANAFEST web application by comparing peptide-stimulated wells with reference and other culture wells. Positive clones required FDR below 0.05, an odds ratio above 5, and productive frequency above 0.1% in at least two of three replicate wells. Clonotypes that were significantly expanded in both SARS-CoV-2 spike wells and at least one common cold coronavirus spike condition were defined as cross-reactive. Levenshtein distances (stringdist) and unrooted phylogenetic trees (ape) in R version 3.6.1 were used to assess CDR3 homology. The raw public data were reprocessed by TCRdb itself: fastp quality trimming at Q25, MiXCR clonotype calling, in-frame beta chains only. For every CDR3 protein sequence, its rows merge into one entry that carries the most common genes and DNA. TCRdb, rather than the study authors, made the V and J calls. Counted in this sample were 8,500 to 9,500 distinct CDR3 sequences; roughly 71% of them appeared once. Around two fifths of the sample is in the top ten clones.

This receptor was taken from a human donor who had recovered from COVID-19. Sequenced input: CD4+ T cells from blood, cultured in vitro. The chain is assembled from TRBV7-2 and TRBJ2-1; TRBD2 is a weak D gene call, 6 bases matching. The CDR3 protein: CASSLVVGGRNEQFF. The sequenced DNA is TGTGCCAGCAGCTTAGTAGTGGGTGGGAGGAATGAGCAGTTCTTC.